This T cell receptor beta chain comes out of a study of vaccination effects on CD4 cells after COVID-19 (dated by TCRdb to between 2021 and 2022). Regarding the study in general: Each participant received two doses of an mRNA SARS-CoV-2 vaccine, either BNT162b2 or mRNA-1273. Altogether, over 9 COVID-19 convalescent patients and 4 SARS-CoV-2-naive healthy vaccine recipients made up the full study. Cultures from other donors in the study were sequenced with the Oncomine TCR Beta short-read assay on an Illumina iSeq 100. SARS-CoV-2 spike-specific CD4+ TCR repertoires were compared before and after mRNA vaccination in COVID-19 convalescent patients and in infection-naive vaccine recipients.

CDR1 and CDR2 (SGHAT, FQNNGV) derive from the germline V gene. The cysteine opens and the phenylalanine closes a CDR3 of 13 amino acids. Solely the CDR3 DNA is kept, with 39 bases framed from the first base. V and J are trimmed by 5 bases and 4 bases, and the gene matches miss 3 bases of the junction. On this clone: Its binding antigen is unknown. No per-base quality is available; no much larger clone lies one base away.

Broader findings and caveats from the paper: Clones induced by infection and clones induced by vaccination both contracted markedly at late timepoints after vaccination, which fits with T cell responses waning over time. Among healthy vaccine recipients, nearly all vaccine-induced clones were SARS-CoV-2 mono-reactive, and only 1 of 255 was cross-reactive with common cold coronaviruses. Only a small number of convalescent patients were included, and no early post-infection timepoints were available, which limited the study.

In the ViraFEST assay, PBMC were stimulated with viral peptide pools, and antigen-specific CD4+ T cell clonotypes were then identified by expansion using TCR sequencing. After approximately 11 days of culture, CD4+ T cells were isolated with the EasySep CD4+ T cell isolation kit. The absence of prior SARS-CoV-2 infection in healthy vaccine recipients was confirmed by negative nucleocapsid antibodies before and after vaccination. A few million PBMC per well were cultured with approximately 10 ug/ml peptides in IMDM containing 5% human AB serum, 10 IU/ml IL-2 and gentamicin. Half of the culture medium was replaced with fresh IL-2-containing medium on days 3 and 7. Unless noted otherwise, every peptide stimulation condition was cultured in triplicate wells. PBMC were separated from whole blood using Ficoll-Paque Plus gradient centrifugation and were then either cryopreserved at -140C or used fresh. The overlapping peptide pools covered the spike proteins of SARS-CoV-2 and of the common cold coronaviruses HCoV-NL63, HCoV-OC43 and HCoV-229E. The QIAamp micro DNA kit was used to extract genomic DNA from the cultured CD4+ T cells.

The library was made by the immunoSEQ multiplex PCR assay. DNA from the cultured and isolated CD4+ T cells underwent TCR beta CDR3 sequencing. Processing in the source paper ran as follows. Non-productive TCR sequences were discarded, and reads were trimmed to the CDR3 region, with only CDR3s of 7 or more amino acids retained. Antigen-specific clonotypes were identified using the MANAFEST web app by comparison of expansion in peptide wells against reference cultures. Positive clones required FDR<0.05 expansion versus reference and all other wells, odds ratio above 5, and frequency above 0.1% in two replicate wells. A clonotype was defined as cross-reactive if the clonotype was significantly expanded both in SARS-CoV-2 spike wells and in at least one common cold coronavirus spike condition. CDR3 similarity was assessed by Levenshtein distance using the stringdist R package, and unrooted trees were constructed with ape in R 3.6.1. TCRdb re-hosts the immuneACCESS table, in-frame sequences only. Its copies lack some clones; in the studies checked, an unresolved V gene accounts for under half of them, and the cause for the rest is not known. Clone size and the V and J calls come from that table; the DNA yielded D and trimming. This sample holds approximately 76,000 clones; around 79% were observed only once. The ten most abundant clones make up more than 9% of the sample.

Sequencing used CD4+ T cells from PBMCs cultured with SARS-CoV-2 spike peptides, obtained before COVID-19 vaccination. The cell subset or site tag for this specimen amounts to: SARS-CoV-2 spike overlapping peptide pool stimulation. The receptor was isolated from a human donor who received a COVID-19 vaccine. The rearrangement joined TRBV11-2 to TRBJ1-2; 8 middle bases align to TRBD1. Read as DNA, the sequence is TGTGCCAGCAGCCTGGACAGGGCCTATGGCTACACCTTC. Its protein reads: CASSLDRAYGYTF.